This T cell receptor beta chain came from a study of blood T cell repertoires in COVID-19. The table came from immunoSEQ multiplex PCR; TCRdb's copy has only in-frame clones and leaves some out. The sample holds fewer than 200,000 clones; 82% are singletons and the top ten take 15% to 20%. V lost 5 bases to trimming and J lost 2 bases; unmatched junction nucleotides: 7. The CDR3 runs to 15 residues. CDR1 SGHVS and CDR2 FNYEAQ come from the germline V gene. The TCR originated in a man in his 60s who had recovered from COVID-19. The chain has TRBV7-6 and TRBJ2-7, with TRBD1 identical over 9 bases. The sample comprised PBMCs or T cells enriched from blood (not recorded which). The CDR3 loop is CASSKGQGGPYEQYF. The DNA for the CDR3 is TGTGCCAGCAGCAAGGGACAGGGTGGGCCCTACGAGCAGTACTTC.